The source of this TCR beta chain is a study of patients and donors after allogeneic stem cell transplantation. TCRdb analysed the RT-PCR reads with MiXCR anew, one entry per CDR3 protein. This sample has fewer than 25,000 distinct CDR3 sequences; about 28% occur once, and the top ten carry just under 50%. V dropped 5 bases and J dropped 6; count of bases not matched to a gene: 4. Germline CDR1 reads SGHTA; CDR2 reads FQGNSA. The CDR3 loop spans 13 amino acids. This clonotype was recorded many times. Sequenced: blood, either unsorted or a sorted T cell fraction (not recorded which). This clonotype was sampled from a human donor who was either an allogeneic HSCT recipient or a stem cell or donor lymphocyte infusion donor (not recorded which). It is not recorded whose cells these are; they may come from a transplant donor. The rearrangement joins TRBV7-2 to TRBJ1-5; TRBD1 agrees at 7 bases. The CDR3 sequence: CASSLTGIQPQHF. CDR3 DNA: TGTGCCAGCAGCCTGACAGGGATTCAGCCCCAGCATTTT.